Presented here are 3 T cell receptor beta chains from one specimen sequenced in a study of cytomegalovirus exposure and HLA in healthy donors. PCR used 60 Vbeta primers and 13 Jbeta primers. Assay used: immunoSEQ multiplex PCR; TCRdb lists only in-frame clones, some missing. Among 90,000 to 130,000 clones listed, about 70% were seen once. Sequencing was performed on PBMCs. These receptors originate from a woman aged 25 to 39 in good health and CMV-seronegative.

The chain combines TRBV7-9 with TRBJ1-2, with 7 bases that match TRBD1. Per germline, CDR1 SEHNR and CDR2 FQNEAQ (reference sequence). The CDR3 totals 15 residues. The J segment lost 1 base and the V segment lost 4 bases, leaving 6 bases of the junction unmatched. The CDR3 bases are TGTGCCAGCAGCTATGGACAGGTGGATAACTATGGCTACACCTTC. It yields the protein CASSYGQVDNYGYTF.

This clone has a handful of counts. The J gene is TRBJ2-7, the V gene TRBV4-1, with 7 bases matching TRBD1. From germline, CDR1 is MGHRA and CDR2 YSYEKL. V gave up 4 bases and J gave up 9 bases; unmatched junction bases: 9. This CDR3 spans 13 amino acids. CDR3 DNA sequence: TGCGCCAGCAGCCCGACAGGGAATGAGCGGCAGTACTTC. Amino acid sequence: CASSPTGNERQYF.

The rearrangement links TRBV4-3 to TRBJ2-2; D is perhaps TRBD2 (6 bases). The length of the CDR3 is 16 residues. Germline assignment: CDR1 LGHNA and CDR2 YSLEER. V was trimmed by 0 bases and J by 3 bases, leaving 11 bases between them. The CDR3 spells CASSQDAGFDTGELFF. The CDR3 coding sequence is TGCGCCAGCAGCCAAGACGCGGGGTTCGACACCGGGGAGCTGTTTTTT.